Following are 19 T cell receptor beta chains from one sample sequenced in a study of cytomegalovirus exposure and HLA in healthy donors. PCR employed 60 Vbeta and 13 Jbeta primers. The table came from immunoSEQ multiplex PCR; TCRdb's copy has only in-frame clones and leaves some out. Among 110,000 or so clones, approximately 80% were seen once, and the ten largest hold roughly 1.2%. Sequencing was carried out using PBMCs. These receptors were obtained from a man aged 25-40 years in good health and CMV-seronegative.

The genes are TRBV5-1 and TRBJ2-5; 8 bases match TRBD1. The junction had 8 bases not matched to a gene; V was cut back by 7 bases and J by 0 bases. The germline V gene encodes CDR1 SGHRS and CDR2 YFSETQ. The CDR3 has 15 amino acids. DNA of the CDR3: TGCGCCAGCTCCCGATCGACAGGGGACCAAGAGACCCAGTACTTC. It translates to CASSRSTGDQETQYF.

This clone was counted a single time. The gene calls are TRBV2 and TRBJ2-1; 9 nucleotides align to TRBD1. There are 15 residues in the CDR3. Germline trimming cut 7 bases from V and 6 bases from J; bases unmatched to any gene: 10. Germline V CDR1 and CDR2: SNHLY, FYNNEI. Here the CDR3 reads CASTDRDRASNEQFF. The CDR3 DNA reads TGTGCCAGCACAGACCGGGACAGGGCATCCAATGAGCAGTTCTTC.

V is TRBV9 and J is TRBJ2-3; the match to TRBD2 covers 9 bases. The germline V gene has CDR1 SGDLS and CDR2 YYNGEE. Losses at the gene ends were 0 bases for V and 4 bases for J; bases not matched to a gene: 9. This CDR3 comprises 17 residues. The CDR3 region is CASSVGTGTSRADTQYF. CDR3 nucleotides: TGTGCCAGCAGCGTAGGGACCGGGACTAGCCGGGCAGATACGCAGTATTTT.

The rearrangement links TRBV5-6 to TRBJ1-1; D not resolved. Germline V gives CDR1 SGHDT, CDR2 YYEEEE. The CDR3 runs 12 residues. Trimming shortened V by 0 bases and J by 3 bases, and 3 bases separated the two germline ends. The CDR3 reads CASSLGDTEAFF. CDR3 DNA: TGTGCCAGCAGCTTGGGAGACACTGAAGCTTTCTTT. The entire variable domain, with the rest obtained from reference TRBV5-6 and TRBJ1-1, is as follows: DAGVTQSPTHLIKTRGQQVTLRCSPKSGHDTVSWYQQALGQGPQFIFQYYEEEERQRGNFPDRFSGHQFPNYSSELNVNALLLGDSALYLCASSLGDTEAFFGQGTRLTVV.

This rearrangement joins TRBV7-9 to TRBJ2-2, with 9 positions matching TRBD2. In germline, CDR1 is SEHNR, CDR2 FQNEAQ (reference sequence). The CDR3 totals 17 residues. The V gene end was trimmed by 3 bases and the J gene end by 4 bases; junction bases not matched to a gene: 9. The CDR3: CASSFGAGGSSTGELFF. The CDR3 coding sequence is TGTGCCAGCAGCTTCGGGGCGGGAGGGAGTAGCACCGGGGAGCTGTTTTTT.

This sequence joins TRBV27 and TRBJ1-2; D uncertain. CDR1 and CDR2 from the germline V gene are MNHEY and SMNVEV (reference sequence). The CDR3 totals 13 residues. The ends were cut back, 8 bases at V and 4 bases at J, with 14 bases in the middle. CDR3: CASGLKRPYGYTF. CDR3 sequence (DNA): TGTGCCAGCGGTCTTAAGCGGCCCTATGGCTACACCTTC.

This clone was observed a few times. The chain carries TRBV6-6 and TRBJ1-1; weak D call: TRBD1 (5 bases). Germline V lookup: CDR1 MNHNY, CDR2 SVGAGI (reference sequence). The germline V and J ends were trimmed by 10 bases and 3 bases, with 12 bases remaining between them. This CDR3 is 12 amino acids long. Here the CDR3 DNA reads TGTGCCATCTTAACAGGTGACACTGAAGCTTTCTTT. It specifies CAILTGDTEAFF.

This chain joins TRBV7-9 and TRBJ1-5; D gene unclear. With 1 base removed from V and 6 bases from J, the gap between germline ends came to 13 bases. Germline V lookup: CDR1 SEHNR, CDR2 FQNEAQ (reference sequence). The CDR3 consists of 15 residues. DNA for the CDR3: TGTGCCAGCAGCTTAGGTTCCGGTTTTCGTCAGCCCCAGCATTTT. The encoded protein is CASSLGSGFRQPQHF.

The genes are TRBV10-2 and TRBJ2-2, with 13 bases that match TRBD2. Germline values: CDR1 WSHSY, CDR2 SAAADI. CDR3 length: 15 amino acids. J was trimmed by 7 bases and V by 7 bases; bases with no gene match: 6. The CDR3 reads CASTAGLAGVGELFF. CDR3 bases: TGCGCCAGCACCGCCGGACTAGCGGGGGTCGGGGAGCTGTTTTTT.

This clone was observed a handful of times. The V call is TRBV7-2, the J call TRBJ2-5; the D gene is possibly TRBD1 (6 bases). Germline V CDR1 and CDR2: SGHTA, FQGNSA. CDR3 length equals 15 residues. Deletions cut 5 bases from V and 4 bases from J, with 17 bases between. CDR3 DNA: TGTGCCAGCAGCCCTAGAGTTCAGGGGAGAGAGACCCAGTACTTC. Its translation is CASSPRVQGRETQYF.

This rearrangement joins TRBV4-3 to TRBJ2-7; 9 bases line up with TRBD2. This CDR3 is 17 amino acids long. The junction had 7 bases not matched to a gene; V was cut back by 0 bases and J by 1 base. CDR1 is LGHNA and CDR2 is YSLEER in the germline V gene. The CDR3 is CASSQDLAGGTSYEQYF. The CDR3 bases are TGCGCCAGCAGCCAAGATTTGGCGGGAGGGACTTCCTACGAGCAGTACTTC.

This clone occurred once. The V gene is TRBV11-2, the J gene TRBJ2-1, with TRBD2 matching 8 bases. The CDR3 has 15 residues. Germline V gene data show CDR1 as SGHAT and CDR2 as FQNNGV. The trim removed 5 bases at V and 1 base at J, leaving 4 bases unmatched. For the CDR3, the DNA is TGTGCCAGCAGCAATCTAGCGGGTTCCTACAATGAGCAGTTCTTC. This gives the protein CASSNLAGSYNEQFF.

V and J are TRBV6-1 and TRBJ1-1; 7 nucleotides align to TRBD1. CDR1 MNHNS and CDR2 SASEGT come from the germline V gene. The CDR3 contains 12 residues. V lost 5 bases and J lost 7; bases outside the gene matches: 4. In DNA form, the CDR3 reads TGTGCCAGCAGTCCAGACAGGGATGAAGCTTTCTTT. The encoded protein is CASSPDRDEAFF.

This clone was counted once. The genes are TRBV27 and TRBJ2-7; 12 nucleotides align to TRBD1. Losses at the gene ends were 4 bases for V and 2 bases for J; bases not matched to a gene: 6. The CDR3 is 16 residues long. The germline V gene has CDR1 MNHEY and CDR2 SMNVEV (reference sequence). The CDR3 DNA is TGTGCCAGCAGTTCCCCGGGACAGGGGGCCACCTACGAGCAGTACTTC. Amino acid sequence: CASSSPGQGATYEQYF.

DNA of the CDR3: TGTGCCAGCAGTCCCTCAGGGGGGTTGGGGGAAAAACTGTTTTTT. It specifies CASSPSGGLGEKLFF. The chain employs TRBV27 and TRBJ1-4; 7 bases align to TRBD1. V trimming: 5 bases; J trimming: 8 bases; junction bases outside the gene matches: 11. The germline V gene encodes CDR1 MNHEY and CDR2 SMNVEV (reference sequence). The CDR3 loop spans 15 amino acids.

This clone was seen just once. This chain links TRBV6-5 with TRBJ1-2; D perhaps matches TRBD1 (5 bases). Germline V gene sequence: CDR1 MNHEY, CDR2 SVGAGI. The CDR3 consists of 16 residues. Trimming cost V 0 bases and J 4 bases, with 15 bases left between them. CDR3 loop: CASSYSSRGDFYGYTF. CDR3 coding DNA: TGTGCCAGCAGTTACTCGAGCCGTGGGGACTTCTATGGCTACACCTTC.

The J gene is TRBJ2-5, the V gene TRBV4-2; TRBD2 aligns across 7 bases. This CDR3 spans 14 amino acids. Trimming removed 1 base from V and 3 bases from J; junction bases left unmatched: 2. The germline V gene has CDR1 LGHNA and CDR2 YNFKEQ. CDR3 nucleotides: TGTGCCAGCAGCCAAGCTCGGGGGGAAGAGACCCAGTACTTC. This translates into CASSQARGEETQYF.

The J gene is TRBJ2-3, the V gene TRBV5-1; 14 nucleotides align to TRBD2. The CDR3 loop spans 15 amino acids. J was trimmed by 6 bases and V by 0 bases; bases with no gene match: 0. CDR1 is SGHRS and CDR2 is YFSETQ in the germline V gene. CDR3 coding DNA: TGCGCCAGCAGCTTGGGGACTAGCGGGGGGGATACGCAGTATTTT. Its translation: CASSLGTSGGDTQYF.

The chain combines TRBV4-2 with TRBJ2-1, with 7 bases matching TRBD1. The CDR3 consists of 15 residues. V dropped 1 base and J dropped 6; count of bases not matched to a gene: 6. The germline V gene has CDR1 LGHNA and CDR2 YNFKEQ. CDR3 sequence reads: CASSQGDRESNEQFF. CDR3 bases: TGTGCCAGCAGCCAAGGAGACAGGGAAAGCAATGAGCAGTTCTTC.